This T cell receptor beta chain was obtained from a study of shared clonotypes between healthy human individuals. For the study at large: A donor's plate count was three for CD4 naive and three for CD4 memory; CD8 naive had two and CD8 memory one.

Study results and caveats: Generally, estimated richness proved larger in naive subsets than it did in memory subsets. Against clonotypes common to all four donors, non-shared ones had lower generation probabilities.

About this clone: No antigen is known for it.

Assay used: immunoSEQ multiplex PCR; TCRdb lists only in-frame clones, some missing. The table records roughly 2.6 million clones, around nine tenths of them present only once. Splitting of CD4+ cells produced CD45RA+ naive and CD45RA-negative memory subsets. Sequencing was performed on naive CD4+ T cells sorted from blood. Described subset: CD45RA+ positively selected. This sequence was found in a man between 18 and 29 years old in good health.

The CDR3 sequence: CASEVIAGNTGELFF. The CDR3 nucleotides read TGCGCCAGTGAGGTAATAGCGGGTAACACCGGGGAGCTGTTTTTT. The V gene is TRBV23-1, the J gene TRBJ2-2, with 7 bases identical to TRBD2. TRBV23-1 is an open reading frame whose function is uncertain. Unmatched junction bases numbered 9, after V lost 9 bases and J lost 2 bases. The CDR3 loop spans 15 amino acids.